Below are 19 T cell receptor beta chains sequenced from a single sample in a study of early T cells in non-severe SARS-CoV-2 infection. TCRdb itself ran the 5' RACE reads through MiXCR, one entry per CDR3 protein. The sample lists tens of thousands of distinct CDR3 sequences; 16% were seen once. The sequencing here drew on whole blood, taken at baseline. The source of these receptors is an adult who was a healthcare worker with PCR-confirmed SARS-CoV-2 infection or an uninfected control (not recorded which).

Only a few counts were recorded for this clonotype. This rearrangement joins TRBV28 to TRBJ1-2; D uncertain. V lost 3 bases and J 2 bases, leaving 10 bases between the germline ends. Germline V lookup: CDR1 MDHEN, CDR2 SYDVKM. The CDR3 length is 14 residues. The CDR3 sequence: CASSFVLRNYGYTF. CDR3 bases: TGTGCCAGCAGTTTTGTTCTCCGGAACTATGGCTACACCTTC.

V gene TRBV6-4 combines with J gene TRBJ1-1; D may be TRBD1 (6 bases). The germline V and J ends were trimmed by 6 bases and 1 base, with 9 bases remaining between them. The V gene's germline CDR1 is MRHNA and CDR2 SNTAGT. CDR3 length: 13 amino acids. The CDR3 reads CASSRQANTEAFF. CDR3 bases: TGTGCCAGCAGCCGACAGGCGAACACTGAAGCTTTCTTT.

The genes are TRBV7-7 and TRBJ2-1; 7 bases map to TRBD2. V shed 3 bases, J shed 6 bases, and the junction held 8 bases outside the gene matches. The CDR3 totals 15 residues. Germline V gives CDR1 SSHAT, CDR2 FNYEAQ (reference sequence). CDR3 sequence: CASSLGAGFRNEQFF. In nucleotides, the CDR3 is TGTGCCAGCAGCTTGGGAGCGGGATTTCGCAATGAGCAGTTCTTC.

The V gene is TRBV11-2, the J gene TRBJ2-3, with D unresolved. Germline V gene data show CDR1 as SGHAT and CDR2 as FQNNGV. V lost 6 bases and J lost 1, with 8 bases in between. CDR3 length equals 13 residues. The CDR3 reads CASRNLRTDTQYF. The CDR3, as DNA: TGTGCCAGCAGAAATCTGCGCACAGATACGCAGTATTTT.

This clonotype occurred a few times. The genes are TRBV27 and TRBJ2-7; D is unresolved. The CDR3 is made up of 14 amino acids. V lost 3 bases, J lost 2 bases, and 11 bases lay in between. Germline assignment: CDR1 MNHEY and CDR2 SMNVEV (reference sequence). The CDR3 loop is CASSFKKEAYEQYF. The CDR3 DNA reads TGTGCCAGCAGTTTCAAAAAGGAAGCCTACGAGCAGTACTTC.

The CDR3 DNA reads as TGTGCCAGCAGCCTCCTAGCGGGCAATTTTCACGAGCAGTACTTC. Protein sequence: CASSLLAGNFHEQYF. The chain combines TRBV7-3 with TRBJ2-7, with 8 bases identical to TRBD2. There are 15 residues in the CDR3. Per the germline V gene, CDR1 is SGHTA and CDR2 is FQGTGA. V was clipped by 5 bases and J by 5 bases; unmatched bases: 11. Full variable domain (rest looked up from reference TRBV7-3 and TRBJ2-7): GAGVSQTPSNKVTEKGKYVELRCDPISGHTALYWYRQSLGQGPEFLIYFQGTGAADDSGLPNDRFFAVRPEGSVSTLKIQRTERGDSAVYLCASSLLAGNFHEQYFGPGTRLTVT.

J is TRBJ2-3 and V is TRBV5-6; 12 positions agree with TRBD2. The CDR3 is 15 residues long. The ends lost 4 bases at V and 4 bases at J; junction bases unmatched: 4. CDR1 is SGHDT, CDR2 YYEEEE, per germline. The CDR3 spells CASSLSSGRADTQYF. CDR3 bases: TGTGCCAGCAGCCTCTCTAGCGGGAGGGCAGATACGCAGTATTTT. Variable domain in full (rest from reference TRBV5-6 and TRBJ2-3): DAGVTQSPTHLIKTRGQQVTLRCSPKSGHDTVSWYQQALGQGPQFIFQYYEEEERQRGNFPDRFSGHQFPNYSSELNVNALLLGDSALYLCASSLSSGRADTQYFGPGTRLTVL.

This clonotype was seen a few times. The chain employs TRBV28 and TRBJ2-3; D is ambiguous. Germline V CDR1 and CDR2: MDHEN, SYDVKM. The V and J ends lost 6 bases and 2 bases respectively, with 9 bases between them. The CDR3 spans 13 residues. The CDR3 here is CASRNPDTDTQYF. CDR3 DNA: TGTGCCAGCAGGAACCCAGACACAGATACGCAGTATTTT. Complete variable domain (other parts from reference TRBV28 and TRBJ2-3): DVKVTQSSRYLVKRTGEKVFLECVQDMDHENMFWYRQDPGLGLRLIYFSYDVKMKEKGDIPEGYSVSREKKERFSLILESASTNQTSMYLCASRNPDTDTQYFGPGTRLTVL.

This clonotype was seen a handful of times. The chain joins TRBV12-3 or TRBV12-4 to TRBJ1-5; TRBD1 aligns across 7 bases. The CDR3 has 14 amino acids. V lost 6 bases and J lost 10; bases outside the gene matches: 12. CDR3 sequence reads: CASSSDREGSPQHF. The CDR3 DNA follows: TGTGCCAGCAGCTCCGACAGGGAAGGAAGTCCCCAGCATTTT.

This chain uses TRBV5-1 with TRBJ2-5, with 7 positions matching TRBD2. The CDR3 runs to 19 residues. V lost 3 bases and J lost 6; bases outside the gene matches: 23. From germline, CDR1 is SGHRS and CDR2 YFSETQ. DNA for the CDR3: TGCGCCAGCAGCTCCCGGCCGGCACTAGCGCAAGAAGGGTCTCAGACCCAGTACTTC. It is translated as CASSSRPALAQEGSQTQYF.

The V gene is TRBV6-2 or TRBV6-3, the J gene TRBJ2-3, with 9 bases matching TRBD2. Trimming took 0 bases from V and 0 from J; bases not matched to a gene: 13. The CDR3 covers 20 residues. Looked up from germline, CDR1 is MNHEY and CDR2 is SVGEGT. CDR3 amino acids: CASSYSRLAGPYPSTDTQYF. The CDR3 DNA follows: TGTGCCAGCAGTTACTCGAGGCTAGCGGGACCCTACCCTAGCACAGATACGCAGTATTTT.

Only a few counts were recorded for this clonotype. The J gene is TRBJ2-5, the V gene TRBV12-3 or TRBV12-4; D not certain. This CDR3 is built from 11 residues. The V and J ends lost 6 bases and 7 bases respectively, with 9 bases between them. The CDR3 DNA follows: TGTGCCAGCAGGGCGGAATTGACCCAGTACTTC. Protein: CASRAELTQYF.

This clonotype occurred a few times. The chain recombines TRBV25-1 with TRBJ2-2; no definite D call. The CDR3 is made up of 12 amino acids. Trimming stripped 5 bases from V and 3 bases from J, with 4 bases between. From germline, CDR1 is MGHDK and CDR2 SYGVNS. The chain's CDR3 is CASSPDTGELFF. The CDR3, as DNA: TGTGCCAGCAGTCCGGACACCGGGGAGCTGTTTTTT.

This clonotype was seen only a few times. The rearrangement links TRBV7-2 to TRBJ2-6; D tentatively fits TRBD1 or TRBD2 (5 bases each). With 5 bases removed from V and 4 bases from J, the gap between germline ends came to 12 bases. The germline V gene has CDR1 SGHTA and CDR2 FQGNSA. There are 15 residues in the CDR3. Here the CDR3 reads CASSPRDVGANVLTF. The CDR3 DNA follows: TGTGCCAGCAGCCCTAGGGACGTCGGGGCCAACGTCCTGACTTTC.

This clonotype was counted many times. The chain uses TRBV12-3 or TRBV12-4 and TRBJ2-3; 7 bases map to TRBD1. This CDR3 is 13 amino acids long. Trimming took 8 bases from V and 5 from J; bases not matched to a gene: 7. The CDR3 nucleotides read TGTGCCAGCGGCCGACAGGGAGTAGATACGCAGTATTTT. Amino acids: CASGRQGVDTQYF.

This chain uses TRBV28 with TRBJ2-3; possible D gene TRBD2, 6 bases. The ends were cut back, 3 bases at V and 5 bases at J, with 12 bases in the middle. CDR3 length equals 14 residues. CDR1 is MDHEN, CDR2 SYDVKM, per germline. The chain's CDR3 is CASSLPAGRDTQYF. CDR3 DNA sequence: TGTGCCAGCAGTTTGCCGGCGGGGCGAGATACGCAGTATTTT.

The chain combines TRBV4-3 with TRBJ2-7; no clear D. Germline CDR1 LGHNA, CDR2 YSLEER. The CDR3 consists of 15 residues. The germline V and J ends were trimmed by 0 bases and 1 base, with 10 bases remaining between them. The chain's CDR3 is CASSQDIASSYEQYF. CDR3 sequence (DNA): TGCGCCAGCAGCCAAGATATAGCCTCGTCCTACGAGCAGTACTTC.

The rearrangement links TRBV28 to TRBJ2-3, with a possible D match to TRBD1 (6 bases). The CDR3 runs 15 residues. Germline lookup yields CDR1 MDHEN and CDR2 SYDVKM. The V end was cut by 2 bases, the J end by 1 base, with 10 bases between. In nucleotides, the CDR3 is TGTGCCAGCAGTTTACCAGGGGTGGGCACAGATACGCAGTATTTT. The encoded protein is CASSLPGVGTDTQYF.

The chain's CDR3 is CASSFGAGADSPLHF. CDR3 DNA sequence: TGTGCCAGCAGCTTTGGGGCAGGCGCAGATTCACCCCTCCACTTT. V usage is TRBV5-6 and J usage is TRBJ1-6, with a weak D call TRBD1 (5 bases). The CDR3 loop spans 15 amino acids. Germline values: CDR1 SGHDT, CDR2 YYEEEE. V shed 2 bases and J shed 8 bases, with 14 bases lying between them.